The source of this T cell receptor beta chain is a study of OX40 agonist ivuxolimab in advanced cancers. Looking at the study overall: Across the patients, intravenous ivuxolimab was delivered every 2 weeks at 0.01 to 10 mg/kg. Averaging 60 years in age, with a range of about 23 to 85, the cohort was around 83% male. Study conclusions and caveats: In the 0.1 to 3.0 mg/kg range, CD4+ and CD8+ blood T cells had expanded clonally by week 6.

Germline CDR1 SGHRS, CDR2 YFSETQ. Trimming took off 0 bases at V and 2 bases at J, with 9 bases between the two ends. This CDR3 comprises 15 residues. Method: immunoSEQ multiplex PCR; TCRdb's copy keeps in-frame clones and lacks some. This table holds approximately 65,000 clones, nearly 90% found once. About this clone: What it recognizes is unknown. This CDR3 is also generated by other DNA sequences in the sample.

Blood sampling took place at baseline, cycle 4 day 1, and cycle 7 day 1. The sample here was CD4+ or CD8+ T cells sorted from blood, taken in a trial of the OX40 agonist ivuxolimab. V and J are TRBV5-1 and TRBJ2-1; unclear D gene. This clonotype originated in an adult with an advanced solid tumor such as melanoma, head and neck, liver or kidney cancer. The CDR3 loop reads CASSLGSPAYNEQFF. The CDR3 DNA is TGCGCCAGCAGCTTGGGTAGTCCTGCCTACAATGAGCAGTTCTTC. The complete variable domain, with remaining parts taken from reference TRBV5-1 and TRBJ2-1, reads KAGVTQTPRYLIKTRGQQVTLSCSPISGHRSVSWYQQTPGQGLQFLFEYFSETQRNKGNFPGRFSGRQFSNSRSEMNVSTLELGDSALYLCASSLGSPAYNEQFFGPGTRLTVL.